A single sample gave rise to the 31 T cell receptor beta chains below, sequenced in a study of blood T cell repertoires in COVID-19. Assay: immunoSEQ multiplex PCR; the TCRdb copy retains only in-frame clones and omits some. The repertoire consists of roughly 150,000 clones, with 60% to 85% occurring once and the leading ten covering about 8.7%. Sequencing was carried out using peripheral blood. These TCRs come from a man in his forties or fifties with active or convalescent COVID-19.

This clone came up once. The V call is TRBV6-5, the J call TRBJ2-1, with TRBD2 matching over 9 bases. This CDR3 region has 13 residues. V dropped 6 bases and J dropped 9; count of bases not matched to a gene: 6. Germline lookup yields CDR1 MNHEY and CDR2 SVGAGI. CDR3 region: CASRLAGSREQFF. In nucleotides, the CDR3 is TGTGCCAGCAGACTAGCGGGCTCTCGTGAGCAGTTCTTC.

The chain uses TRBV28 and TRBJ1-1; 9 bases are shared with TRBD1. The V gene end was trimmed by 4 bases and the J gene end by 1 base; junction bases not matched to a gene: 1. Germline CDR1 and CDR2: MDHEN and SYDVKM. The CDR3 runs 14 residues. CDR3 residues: CASSWTGANTEAFF. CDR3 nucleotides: TGTGCCAGCAGTTGGACAGGGGCGAACACTGAAGCTTTCTTT. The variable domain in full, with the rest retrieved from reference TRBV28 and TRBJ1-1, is DVKVTQSSRYLVKRTGEKVFLECVQDMDHENMFWYRQDPGLGLRLIYFSYDVKMKEKGDIPEGYSVSREKKERFSLILESASTNQTSMYLCASSWTGANTEAFFGQGTRLTVV.

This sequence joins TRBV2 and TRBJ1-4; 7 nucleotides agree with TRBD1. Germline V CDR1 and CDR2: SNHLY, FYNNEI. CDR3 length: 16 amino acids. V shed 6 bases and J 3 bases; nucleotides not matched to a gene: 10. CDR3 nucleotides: TGTGCCAGCAGGTCCGCCCGACAGGGTGCTAATGAAAAACTGTTTTTT. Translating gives CASRSARQGANEKLFF.

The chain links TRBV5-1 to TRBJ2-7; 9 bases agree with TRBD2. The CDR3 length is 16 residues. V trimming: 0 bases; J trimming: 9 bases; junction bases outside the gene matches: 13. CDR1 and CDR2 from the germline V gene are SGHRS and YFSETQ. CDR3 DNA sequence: TGCGCCAGCAGCTTGGATCTTGGCGGGAGGGCCGATGCGCAGTACTTC. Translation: CASSLDLGGRADAQYF.

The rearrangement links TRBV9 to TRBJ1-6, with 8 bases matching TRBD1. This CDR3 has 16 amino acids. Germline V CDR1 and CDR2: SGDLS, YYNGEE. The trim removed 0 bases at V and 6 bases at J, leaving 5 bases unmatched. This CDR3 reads CASSVGRDRSNSPLHF. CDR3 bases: TGTGCCAGCAGCGTAGGACGGGACAGGAGTAATTCACCCCTCCACTTT.

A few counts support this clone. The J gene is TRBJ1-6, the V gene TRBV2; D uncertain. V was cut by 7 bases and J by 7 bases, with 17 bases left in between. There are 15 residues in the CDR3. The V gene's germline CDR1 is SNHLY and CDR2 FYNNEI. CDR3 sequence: CASTLARSGNSPLHF. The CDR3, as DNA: TGTGCCAGCACCCTCGCAAGATCGGGAAATTCACCCCTCCACTTT.

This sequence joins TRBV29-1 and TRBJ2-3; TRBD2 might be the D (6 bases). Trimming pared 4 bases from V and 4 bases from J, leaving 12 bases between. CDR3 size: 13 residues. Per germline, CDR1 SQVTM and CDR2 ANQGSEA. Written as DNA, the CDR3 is TGCAGCGTTGGTCAGGGAGGATCAGATACGCAGTATTTT. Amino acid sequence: CSVGQGGSDTQYF.

CDR3: CASSLVASQETQYF. DNA for the CDR3: TGTGCCAGCAGCTTGGTAGCTAGCCAAGAGACCCAGTACTTC. J is TRBJ2-5 and V is TRBV5-4; D unclear. The germline V and J ends were trimmed by 0 bases and 1 base, with 7 bases remaining between them. Per the germline V gene, CDR1 is SGHNT and CDR2 is YYREEE (reference sequence). This CDR3 region has 14 residues.

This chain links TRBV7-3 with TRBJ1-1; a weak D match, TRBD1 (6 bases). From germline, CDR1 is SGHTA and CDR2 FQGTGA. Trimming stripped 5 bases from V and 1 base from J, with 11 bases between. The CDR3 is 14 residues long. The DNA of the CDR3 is TGTGCCAGCAGCCGGACAGCCTCGAACACTGAAGCTTTCTTT. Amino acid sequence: CASSRTASNTEAFF.

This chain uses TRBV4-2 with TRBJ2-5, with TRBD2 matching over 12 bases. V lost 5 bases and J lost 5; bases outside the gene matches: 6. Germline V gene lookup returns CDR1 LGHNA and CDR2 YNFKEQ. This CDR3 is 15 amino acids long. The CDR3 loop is CASSELLAGGETQYF. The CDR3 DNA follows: TGTGCCAGCAGCGAACTACTAGCGGGAGGTGAGACCCAGTACTTC.

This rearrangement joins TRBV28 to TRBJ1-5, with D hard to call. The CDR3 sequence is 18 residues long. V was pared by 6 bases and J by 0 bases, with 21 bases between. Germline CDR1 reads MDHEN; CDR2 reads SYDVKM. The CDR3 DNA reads TGTGCCAGCAGACTAACCCGAGGATCGACGGTTAGCAATCAGCCCCAGCATTTT. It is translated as CASRLTRGSTVSNQPQHF.

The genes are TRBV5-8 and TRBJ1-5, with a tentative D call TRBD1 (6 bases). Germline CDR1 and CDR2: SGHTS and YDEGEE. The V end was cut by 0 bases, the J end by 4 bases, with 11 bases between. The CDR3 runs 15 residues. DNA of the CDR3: TGTGCCAGCAGCTTGGTTACAGGGACGAATCAGCCCCAGCATTTT. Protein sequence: CASSLVTGTNQPQHF.

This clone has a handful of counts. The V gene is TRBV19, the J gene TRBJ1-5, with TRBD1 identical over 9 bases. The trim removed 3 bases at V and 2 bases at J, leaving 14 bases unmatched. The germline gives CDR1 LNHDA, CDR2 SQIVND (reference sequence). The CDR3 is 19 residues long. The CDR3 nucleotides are TGTGCCAGTAGTATGCTTACAGGGGGCGTCGTATTCGGCAATCAGCCCCAGCATTTT. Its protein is CASSMLTGGVVFGNQPQHF.

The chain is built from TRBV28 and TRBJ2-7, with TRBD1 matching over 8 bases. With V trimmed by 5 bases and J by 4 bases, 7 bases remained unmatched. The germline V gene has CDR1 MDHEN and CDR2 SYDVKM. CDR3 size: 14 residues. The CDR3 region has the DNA TGTGCCAGCAGTCGACAGGGGAGTTGGTACGAGCAGTACTTC. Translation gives CASSRQGSWYEQYF.

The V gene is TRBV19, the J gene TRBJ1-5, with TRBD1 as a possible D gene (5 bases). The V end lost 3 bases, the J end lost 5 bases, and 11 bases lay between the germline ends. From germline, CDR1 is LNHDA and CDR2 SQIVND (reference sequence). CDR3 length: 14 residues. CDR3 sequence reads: CASSMPDRHQPQHF. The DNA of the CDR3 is TGTGCCAGTAGTATGCCCGACAGACATCAGCCCCAGCATTTT.

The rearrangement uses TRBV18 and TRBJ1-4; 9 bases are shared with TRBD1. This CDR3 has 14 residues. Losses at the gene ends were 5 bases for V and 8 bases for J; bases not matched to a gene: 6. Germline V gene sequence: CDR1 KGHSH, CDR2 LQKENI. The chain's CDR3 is CASSGQGTKEKLFF. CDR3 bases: TGTGCCAGCTCAGGACAGGGGACGAAGGAAAAACTGTTTTTT. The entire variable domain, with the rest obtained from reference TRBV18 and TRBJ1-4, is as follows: NAGVMQNPRHLVRRRGQEARLRCSPMKGHSHVYWYRQLPEEGLKFMVYLQKENIIDESGMPKERFSAEFPKEGPSILRIQQVVRGDSAAYFCASSGQGTKEKLFFGSGTQLSVL.

This CDR3 reads CASSLAAGGPETQYF. CDR3 bases: TGTGCCAGCAGCTTAGCAGCGGGAGGGCCAGAGACCCAGTACTTC. The chain uses TRBV7-7 and TRBJ2-5, with 10 bases lining up with TRBD2. CDR1 is SSHAT and CDR2 is FNYEAQ in the germline V gene (reference sequence). The CDR3 extends over 15 amino acids. The ends lost 0 bases at V and 4 bases at J; junction bases unmatched: 2.

This CDR3 is CASSFRTGDQPQHF. The DNA for the CDR3 is TGTGCCAGCAGCTTCCGGACAGGGGATCAGCCCCAGCATTTT. This chain uses TRBV21-1 with TRBJ1-5; TRBD1 is the table's D call and was not checked against the DNA. TRBV21-1 has pseudogene status. This CDR3 region has 14 residues.

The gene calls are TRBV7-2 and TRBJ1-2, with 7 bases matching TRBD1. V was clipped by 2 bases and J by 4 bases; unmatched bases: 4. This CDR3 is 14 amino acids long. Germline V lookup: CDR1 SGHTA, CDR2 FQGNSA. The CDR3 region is CASSLQGVSYGYTF. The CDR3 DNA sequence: TGTGCCAGCAGCTTACAGGGGGTCAGCTATGGCTACACCTTC.

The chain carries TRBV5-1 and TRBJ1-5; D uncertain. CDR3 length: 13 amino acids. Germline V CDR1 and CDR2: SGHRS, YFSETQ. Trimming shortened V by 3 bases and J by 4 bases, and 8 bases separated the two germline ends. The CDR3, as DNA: TGCGCCAGCAGCTGGACTCCGAATCAGCCCCAGCATTTT. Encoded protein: CASSWTPNQPQHF.

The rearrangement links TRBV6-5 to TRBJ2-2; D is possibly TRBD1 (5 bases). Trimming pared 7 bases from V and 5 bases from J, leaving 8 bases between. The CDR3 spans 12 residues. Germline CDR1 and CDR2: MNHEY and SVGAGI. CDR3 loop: CASNRPTGELFF. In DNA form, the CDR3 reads TGTGCCAGCAACAGGCCTACCGGGGAGCTGTTTTTT.

CDR3 DNA: TGTGCCAGCAGCGTAGGGCCAGCGGGAGAAGGGGAGCAGTTCTTC. Amino acid sequence: CASSVGPAGEGEQFF. The chain uses TRBV9 and TRBJ2-1, with 8 bases that match TRBD2. Germline V lookup: CDR1 SGDLS, CDR2 YYNGEE. The CDR3 consists of 15 residues. The V and J ends lost 0 bases and 10 bases, in that order; junction bases with no gene match: 9.

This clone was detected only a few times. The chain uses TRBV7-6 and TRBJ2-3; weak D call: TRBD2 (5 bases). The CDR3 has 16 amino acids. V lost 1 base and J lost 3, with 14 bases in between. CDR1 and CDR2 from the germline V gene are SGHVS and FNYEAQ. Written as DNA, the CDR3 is TGTGCCAGCAGCTTAGTAGAGGGTCTGAGGACAGATACGCAGTATTTT. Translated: CASSLVEGLRTDTQYF.

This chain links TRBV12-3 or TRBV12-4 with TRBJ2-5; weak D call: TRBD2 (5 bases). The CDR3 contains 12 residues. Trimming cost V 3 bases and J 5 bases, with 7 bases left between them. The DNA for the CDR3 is TGTGCCAGCAGTTTCAGGAGGGAGACCCAGTACTTC. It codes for CASSFRRETQYF.

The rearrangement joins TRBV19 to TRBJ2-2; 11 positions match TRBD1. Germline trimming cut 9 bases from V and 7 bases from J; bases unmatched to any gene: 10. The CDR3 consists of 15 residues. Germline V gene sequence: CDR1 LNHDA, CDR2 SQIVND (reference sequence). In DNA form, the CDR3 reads TGTGCCAGCGCTCCGGGACAGGGGGGGAGCGGGGAGCTGTTTTTT. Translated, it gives CASAPGQGGSGELFF.

CDR3: CASRQGVSYEQYF. In nucleotides, the CDR3 is TGTGCCAGCAGACAGGGGGTATCCTACGAGCAGTACTTC. The chain is built from TRBV7-9 and TRBJ2-7, with 8 bases that match TRBD1. CDR1 SEHNR and CDR2 FQNEAQ come from the germline V gene (reference sequence). The CDR3 runs to 13 residues. After removal of 6 bases from V and 1 base from J, the junction contained 2 bases not matched to a gene.

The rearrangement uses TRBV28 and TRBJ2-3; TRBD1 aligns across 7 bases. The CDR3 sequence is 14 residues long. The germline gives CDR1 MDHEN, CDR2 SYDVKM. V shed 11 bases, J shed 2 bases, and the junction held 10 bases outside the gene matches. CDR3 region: CAVQRGRYTDTQYF. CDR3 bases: TGTGCCGTTCAGAGGGGGCGGTACACAGATACGCAGTATTTT.

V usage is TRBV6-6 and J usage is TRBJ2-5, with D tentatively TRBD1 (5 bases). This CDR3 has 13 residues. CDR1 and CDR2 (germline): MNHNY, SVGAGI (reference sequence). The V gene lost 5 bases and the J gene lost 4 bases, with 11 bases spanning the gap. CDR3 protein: CASSRTRVETQYF. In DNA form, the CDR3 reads TGTGCCAGCAGTCGAACCAGGGTAGAGACCCAGTACTTC.

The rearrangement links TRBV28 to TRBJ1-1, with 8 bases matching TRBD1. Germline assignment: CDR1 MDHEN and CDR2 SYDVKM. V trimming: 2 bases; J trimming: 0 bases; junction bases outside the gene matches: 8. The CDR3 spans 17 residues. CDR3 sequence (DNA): TGTGCCAGCAGTTTACCAGGGGGCTACCGCATGAACACTGAAGCTTTCTTT. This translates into CASSLPGGYRMNTEAFF. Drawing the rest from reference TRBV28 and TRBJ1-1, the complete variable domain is DVKVTQSSRYLVKRTGEKVFLECVQDMDHENMFWYRQDPGLGLRLIYFSYDVKMKEKGDIPEGYSVSREKKERFSLILESASTNQTSMYLCASSLPGGYRMNTEAFFGQGTRLTVV.

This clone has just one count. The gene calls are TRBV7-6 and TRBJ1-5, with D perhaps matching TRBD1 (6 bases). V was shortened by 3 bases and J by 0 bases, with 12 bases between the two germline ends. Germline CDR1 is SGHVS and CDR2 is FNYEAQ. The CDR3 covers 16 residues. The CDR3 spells CASSLGADSSNQPQHF. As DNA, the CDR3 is TGTGCCAGCAGCTTGGGGGCAGATAGTAGCAATCAGCCCCAGCATTTT.

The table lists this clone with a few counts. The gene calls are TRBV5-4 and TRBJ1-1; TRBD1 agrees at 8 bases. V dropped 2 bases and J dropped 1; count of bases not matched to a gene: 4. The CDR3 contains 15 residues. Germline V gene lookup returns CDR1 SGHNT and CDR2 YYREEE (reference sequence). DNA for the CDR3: TGTGCCAGCAGCTTCAGGGGGCAGGAGAACACTGAAGCTTTCTTT. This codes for CASSFRGQENTEAFF.